The TCR beta chain described here comes from a study of blood T cell repertoires in COVID-19. Here immunoSEQ multiplex PCR was the method, and the copy in TCRdb shows in-frame clones only, minus some. Of around 250,000 clones in the sample, around nine tenths were seen once. Trimming cost V 5 bases and J 2 bases, with 12 bases left between them. The germline V gene has CDR1 MDHEN and CDR2 SYDVKM. The length of the CDR3 is 14 residues. The chain has TRBV28 and TRBJ1-2, with D tentatively TRBD1 (5 bases). Sequenced sample: peripheral blood. The receptor was derived from a middle-aged man with active or convalescent COVID-19. The CDR3 bases are TGTGCCAGCAGTCTGGGGGGGGACAACTATGGCTACACCTTC. Translation: CASSLGGDNYGYTF.